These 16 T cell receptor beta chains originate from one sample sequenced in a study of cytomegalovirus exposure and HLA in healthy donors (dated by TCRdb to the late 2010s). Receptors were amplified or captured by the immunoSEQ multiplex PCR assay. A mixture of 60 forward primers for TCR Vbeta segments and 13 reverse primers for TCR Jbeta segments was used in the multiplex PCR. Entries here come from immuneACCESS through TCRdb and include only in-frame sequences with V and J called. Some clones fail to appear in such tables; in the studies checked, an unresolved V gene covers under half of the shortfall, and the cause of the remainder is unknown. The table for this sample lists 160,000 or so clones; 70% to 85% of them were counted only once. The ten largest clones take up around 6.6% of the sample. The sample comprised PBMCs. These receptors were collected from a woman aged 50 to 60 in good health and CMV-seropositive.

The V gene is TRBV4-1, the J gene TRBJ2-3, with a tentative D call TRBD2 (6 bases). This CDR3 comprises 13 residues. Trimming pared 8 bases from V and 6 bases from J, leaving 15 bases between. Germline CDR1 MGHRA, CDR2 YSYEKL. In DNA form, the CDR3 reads TGCGCCAGCGGCGGGACTCAAGGCGATACGCAGTATTTT. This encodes CASGGTQGDTQYF.

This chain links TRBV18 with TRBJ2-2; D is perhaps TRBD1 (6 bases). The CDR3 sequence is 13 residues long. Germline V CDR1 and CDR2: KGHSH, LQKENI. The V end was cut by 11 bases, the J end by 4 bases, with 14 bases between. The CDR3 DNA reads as TGTGCCGTTCGTGGGGGCGGCACCGGGGAGCTGTTTTTT. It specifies CAVRGGGTGELFF.

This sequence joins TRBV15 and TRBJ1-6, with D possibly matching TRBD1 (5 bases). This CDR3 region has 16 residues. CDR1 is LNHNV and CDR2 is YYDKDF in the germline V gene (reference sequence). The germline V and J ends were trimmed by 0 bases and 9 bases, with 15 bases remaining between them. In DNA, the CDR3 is TGTGCCACCAGCAGAGACGGGAGGCAGGGCCCTTCACCCCTCCACTTT. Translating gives CATSRDGRQGPSPLHF.

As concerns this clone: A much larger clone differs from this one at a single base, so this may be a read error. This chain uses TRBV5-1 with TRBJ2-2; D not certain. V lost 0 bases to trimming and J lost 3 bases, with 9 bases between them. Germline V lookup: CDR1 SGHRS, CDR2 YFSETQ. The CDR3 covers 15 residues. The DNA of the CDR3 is TGCGCCAGCAGCTTGGATTTCGAGCACACCGGGGAGCTGTTTTTT. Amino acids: CASSLDFEHTGELFF. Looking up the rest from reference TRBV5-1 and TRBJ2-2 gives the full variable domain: KAGVTQTPRYLIKTRGQQVTLSCSPISGHRSVSWYQQTPGQGLQFLFEYFSETQRNKGNFPGRFSGRQFSNSRSEMNVSTLELGDSALYLCASSLDFEHTGELFFGEGSRLTVL.

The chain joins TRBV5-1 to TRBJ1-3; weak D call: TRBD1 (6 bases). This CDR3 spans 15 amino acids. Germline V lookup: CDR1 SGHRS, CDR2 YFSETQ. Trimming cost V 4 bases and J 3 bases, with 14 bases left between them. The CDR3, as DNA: TGCGCCAGCAGCCCACAGGGTGCTGATGGAAACACCATATATTTT. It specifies CASSPQGADGNTIYF.

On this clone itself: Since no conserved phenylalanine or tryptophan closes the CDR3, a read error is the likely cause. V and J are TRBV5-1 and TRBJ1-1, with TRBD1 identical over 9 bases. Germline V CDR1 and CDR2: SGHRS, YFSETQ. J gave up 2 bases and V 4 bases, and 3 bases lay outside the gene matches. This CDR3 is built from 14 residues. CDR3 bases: TGCGCCAGCAGCACAGGGGGCAGTAACACTGAAGCTTTCTCT. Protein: CASSTGGSNTEAFS.

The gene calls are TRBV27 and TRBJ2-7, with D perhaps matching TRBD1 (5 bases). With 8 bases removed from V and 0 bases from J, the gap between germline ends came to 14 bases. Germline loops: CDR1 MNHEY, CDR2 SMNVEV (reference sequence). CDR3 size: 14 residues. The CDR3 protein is CASHRQKNSYEQYF. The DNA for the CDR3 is TGTGCCAGCCATAGACAGAAGAACTCCTACGAGCAGTACTTC.

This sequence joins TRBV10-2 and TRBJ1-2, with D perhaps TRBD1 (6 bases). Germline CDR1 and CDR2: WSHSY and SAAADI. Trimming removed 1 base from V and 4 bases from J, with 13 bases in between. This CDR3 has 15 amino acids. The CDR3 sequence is CASSEFTGHLYGYTF. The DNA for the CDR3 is TGCGCCAGCAGTGAGTTTACGGGACACCTCTATGGCTACACCTTC.

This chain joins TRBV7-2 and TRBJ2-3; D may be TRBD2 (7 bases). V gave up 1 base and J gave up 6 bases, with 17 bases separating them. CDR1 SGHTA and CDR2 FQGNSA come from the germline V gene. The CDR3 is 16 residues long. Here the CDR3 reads CASSLGGRGLGDTQYF. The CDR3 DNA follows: TGTGCCAGCAGCTTAGGGGGGCGGGGGCTGGGGGATACGCAGTATTTT.

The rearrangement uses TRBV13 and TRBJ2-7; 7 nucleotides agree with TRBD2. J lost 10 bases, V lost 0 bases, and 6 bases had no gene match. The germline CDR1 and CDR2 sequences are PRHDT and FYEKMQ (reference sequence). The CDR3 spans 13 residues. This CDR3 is CASSLGRGRRQYF. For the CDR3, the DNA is TGTGCCAGCAGCTTAGGACGCGGGAGACGCCAGTACTTC.

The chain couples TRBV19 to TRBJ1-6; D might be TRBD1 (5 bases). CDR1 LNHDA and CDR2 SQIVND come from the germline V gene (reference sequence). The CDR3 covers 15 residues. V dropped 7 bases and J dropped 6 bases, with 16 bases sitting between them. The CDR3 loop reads CASTGREGANSPLHF. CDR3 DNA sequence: TGTGCCAGTACTGGGAGGGAAGGGGCTAATTCACCCCTCCACTTT.

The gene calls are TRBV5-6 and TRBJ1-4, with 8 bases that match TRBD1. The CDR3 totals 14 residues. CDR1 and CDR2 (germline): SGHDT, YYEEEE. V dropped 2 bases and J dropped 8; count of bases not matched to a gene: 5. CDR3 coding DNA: TGTGCCAGCAGCTTCGGGACAGGCGACGAAAAACTGTTTTTT. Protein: CASSFGTGDEKLFF.

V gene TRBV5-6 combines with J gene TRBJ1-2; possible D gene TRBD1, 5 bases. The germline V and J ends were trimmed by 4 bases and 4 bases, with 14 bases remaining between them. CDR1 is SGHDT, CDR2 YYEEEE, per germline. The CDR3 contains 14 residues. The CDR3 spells CASSPLGGGYGYTF. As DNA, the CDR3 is TGTGCCAGCAGCCCTTTGGGGGGTGGCTATGGCTACACCTTC. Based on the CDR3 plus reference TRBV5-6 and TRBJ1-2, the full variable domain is DAGVTQSPTHLIKTRGQQVTLRCSPKSGHDTVSWYQQALGQGPQFIFQYYEEEERQRGNFPDRFSGHQFPNYSSELNVNALLLGDSALYLCASSPLGGGYGYTFGSGTRLTVV.

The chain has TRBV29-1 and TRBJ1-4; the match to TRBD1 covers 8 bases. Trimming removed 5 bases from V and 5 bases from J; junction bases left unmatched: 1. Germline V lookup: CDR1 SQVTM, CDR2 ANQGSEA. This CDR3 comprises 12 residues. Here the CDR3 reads CSVRDRNEKLFF. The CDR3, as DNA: TGCAGCGTTCGGGACAGGAATGAAAAACTGTTTTTT.

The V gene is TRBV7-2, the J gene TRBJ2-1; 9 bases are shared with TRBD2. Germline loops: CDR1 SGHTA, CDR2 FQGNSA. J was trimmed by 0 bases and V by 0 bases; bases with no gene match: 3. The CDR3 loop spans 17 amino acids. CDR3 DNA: TGTGCCAGCAGCTTAGCCGGCGGGGGGGCCTCCTACAATGAGCAGTTCTTC. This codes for CASSLAGGGASYNEQFF.

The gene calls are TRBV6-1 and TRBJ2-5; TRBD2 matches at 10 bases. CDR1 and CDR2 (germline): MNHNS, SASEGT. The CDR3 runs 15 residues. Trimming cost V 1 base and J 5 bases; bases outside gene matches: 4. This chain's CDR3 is CASSEVSLAGETQYF. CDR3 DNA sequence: TGTGCCAGCAGTGAAGTTTCACTAGCGGGGGAGACCCAGTACTTC.